This TCR beta chain was identified during a study of blood T cell repertoires in COVID-19. Study-wide context: Collection of acute and convalescent COVID-19 samples took place in the United States, Italy and Spain. PBMCs, B-cell-depleted T cells, or T cells provided the cDNA or gDNA that made up the material.

Per the study methods: By means of reference gene primer amplification, nucleated cell counts were estimated. Assay used: immunoSEQ multiplex PCR; TCRdb lists only in-frame clones, some missing. V and J calls and clone size follow that table, whereas D and trimming were derived from the DNA. The data show around 110,000 clones, around 82% seen once. The CDR3 runs 17 residues. The germline V and J ends were trimmed by 0 bases and 8 bases, with 20 bases remaining between them. Per germline, CDR1 MNHEY and CDR2 SMNVEV (reference sequence). The rearrangement links TRBV27 to TRBJ2-1; D possibly corresponds to TRBD2 (6 bases). This clonotype was sampled from a human donor in a cohort sampled during active COVID-19. Sample: peripheral blood. CDR3 sequence (DNA): TGTGCCAGCAGTTTATCGATCATCGCTCGACGGAGGGATGAGCAGTTCTTC. The encoded protein is CASSLSIIARRRDEQFF.